This T cell receptor beta chain was observed in a study of blood T cell repertoires in COVID-19 (dated by TCRdb to 2018 to 2021). Background for the entire study: Samples from collaborators originated in the United States, Italy and Spain and spanned both the acute and convalescent phases of COVID-19. The dataset comprised deeply sampled blood TCRbeta repertoires from subjects exposed to, actively infected with, or recovered from COVID-19. The material from the prospective study consisted of cDNA or gDNA derived from T cells, B-cell-depleted T cells, or PBMCs. HLA class I and class II types, where available, came from metadata supplied by the sample provider rather than from assay-based typing. Samples came from the ongoing ImmuneRACE study (first 160 participants) plus 1,254 subjects from 6 global collaborators. The sample metadata nearly always contained a de-identified subject ID, COVID-19 status, age in years and sex. A freely available public database, intended as a resource for researchers studying the immune response to SARS-CoV-2, is where the repertoires were released.

The immunoSEQ Assay, a bias-controlled multiplex PCR, was used to amplify TCRbeta CDR3 regions from genomic DNA. On the study's bioinformatics: The number of nucleated cells in each sample was estimated from the amplification of reference gene primers within the assay. To quantify the absolute abundance of each unique TCRbeta CDR3 rearrangement, sequence reads were collapsed and filtered. Productive Simpson clonality was computed per sample as the square root of Simpson's diversity index over productive rearrangements. TCRdb re-hosts the immuneACCESS table, in-frame sequences only. Its copies lack some clones; in the studies checked, an unresolved V gene accounts for under half of them, and the cause for the rest is not known. The V and J calls and clone size come from that table; D and trimming were worked out from the DNA. A total of 250,000 to 350,000 clones appear in this sample, roughly 85% of them only once. Jointly, the top ten make up about 2.3% of the sample.

A note on this clone: Its antigen is unknown. No much larger clonotype is one base removed from it; base qualities were not supplied. The sample contains more than one DNA sequence encoding this CDR3.

Participants in the prospective study were aged 18 to 89 years, lived in under 30 United States geographic areas, and enrolled through a virtual design. Cohort assignment in the prospective study relied on participant-reported clinical history from a screening survey and a study questionnaire. For ImmuneRACE Cohort 3, a participant was defined as recovered based on two consecutive negative NP/OP PCR tests, clearance by a healthcare professional, or resolution of symptoms. In the prospective study, mobile phlebotomists collected whole blood, serum and a nasopharyngeal or oropharyngeal swab from each participant. Prospective study participants could optionally give additional blood draws and questionnaires over an approximately 2-month period. Before DNA extraction, blood samples from the prospective study were shipped at room temperature or frozen. What the authors observed across the whole study: The quantity of clinical and demographic metadata differed by source and by participant and was supplied without curation.

The sample consisted of PBMCs or T cells enriched from blood (not recorded which). This clonotype was obtained from a woman between 50 and 59 years old who had recovered from COVID-19.

Here the CDR3 is given as CASSPGAGNTEAFF. The DNA sequence is given as TGTGCCAGCTCACCAGGCGCGGGGAACACTGAAGCTTTCTTT. Here the chain combines TRBV18 and TRBJ1-1, with the D gene call left open. From cysteine to phenylalanine, the CDR3 is 14 amino acids long. Just the 42-base CDR3 DNA is kept, in frame starting at base 1. The germline V gene encodes CDR1 KGHSH and CDR2 LQKENI. V gives up 2 bases and J gives up 1 base, and the segment between their germline ends measures 8 bases.